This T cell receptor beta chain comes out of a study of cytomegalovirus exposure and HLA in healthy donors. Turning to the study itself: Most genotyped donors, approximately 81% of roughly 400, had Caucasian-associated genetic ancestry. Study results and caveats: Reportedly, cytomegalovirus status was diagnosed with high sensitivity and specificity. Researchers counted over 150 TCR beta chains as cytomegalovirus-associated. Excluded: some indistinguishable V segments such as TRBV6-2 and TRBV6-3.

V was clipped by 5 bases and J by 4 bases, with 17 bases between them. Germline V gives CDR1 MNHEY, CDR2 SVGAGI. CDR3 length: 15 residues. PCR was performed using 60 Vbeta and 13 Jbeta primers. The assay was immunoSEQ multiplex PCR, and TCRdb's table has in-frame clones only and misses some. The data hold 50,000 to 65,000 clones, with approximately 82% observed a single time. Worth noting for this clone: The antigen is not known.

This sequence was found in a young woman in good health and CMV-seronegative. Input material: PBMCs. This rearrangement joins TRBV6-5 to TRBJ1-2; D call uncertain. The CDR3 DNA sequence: TGTGCCAGCAGTACTGGACTGCCAGCTTCCTATGGCTACACCTTC. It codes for CASSTGLPASYGYTF.